These 7 T cell receptor beta chains share one sample of origin, sequenced in a study of regulatory T cells in long-lasting Graves disease. As for time point: newly diagnosed GD, antithyroid drugs for less than 3 months. PBMC RNA served as the TCR library source. Libraries of TCR beta came from iRepertoire HTBI primers plus Arm-PCR of CDR3 regions. TCRdb processed the multiplex PCR reads anew with MiXCR; each CDR3 protein has one entry. Of 560,000 or so distinct CDR3 sequences listed, about 16% are singletons. These same records also appear under a second study, on T cells in Graves' hyperthyroidism and ophthalmopathy.

This specimen consisted of peripheral blood mononuclear cells (PBMCs), obtained at new diagnosis, from a patient treated with antithyroid drugs. These receptors were taken from a man aged 18-30 years with Graves disease.

The chain carries TRBV19 and TRBJ1-2; D remains unclear. V lost 0 bases and J 6 bases, leaving 8 bases between the germline ends. The CDR3 runs 13 residues. From germline, CDR1 is LNHDA and CDR2 SQIVND (reference sequence). For the CDR3, the DNA is TGTGCCAGTAGTATAGACGGGTTCGATGGCTACACCTTC. Translating it yields CASSIDGFDGYTF.

Ten or more counts support this clonotype. The CDR3, as DNA: TGTGCTAGTGGTACACCCGGGACGGCGATCTCCTACAATGAGCAGTTCTTC. The encoded protein is CASGTPGTAISYNEQFF. The chain is built from TRBV12-5 and TRBJ2-1; D is perhaps TRBD1 or TRBD2 (5 bases each). Germline V gene sequence: CDR1 LGHNT, CDR2 FRNRAP. The CDR3 consists of 17 residues. V dropped 5 bases and J dropped 0 bases, with 17 bases sitting between them.

This clonotype was seen only a few times. This rearrangement joins TRBV18 to TRBJ1-5; TRBD1 agrees at 11 bases. V dropped 4 bases and J dropped 6; count of bases not matched to a gene: 5. In germline, CDR1 is KGHSH, CDR2 LQKENI. CDR3 length equals 15 residues. CDR3 bases: TGTGCCAGCTCACTCGGGACAGGGGGTTCTCAGCCCCAGCATTTT. This sequence encodes CASSLGTGGSQPQHF.

The chain carries TRBV6-8 and TRBJ1-2; possible D gene TRBD1, 6 bases. Trimming took 4 bases from V and 4 from J, leaving 10 bases between them. From germline, CDR1 is MNHGY and CDR2 SAAAGT. The CDR3 is made up of 13 amino acids. The CDR3 loop reads CASSWQQGYGYTF. DNA for the CDR3: TGTGCCAGCAGTTGGCAACAGGGCTATGGCTACACCTTC.

This clonotype was seen at least ten times. The chain joins TRBV5-5 to TRBJ2-3; 9 bases are a match to TRBD2. Trimming cost V 5 bases and J 3 bases; bases outside gene matches: 13. The germline V gene encodes CDR1 SGHKS and CDR2 YYEKEE (reference sequence). This CDR3 is built from 17 residues. CDR3 sequence (DNA): TGTGCCAGCAGTCCGGAAATAGCGGGAGAGTGGACAGATACGCAGTATTTT. This gives the protein CASSPEIAGEWTDTQYF.

At least ten counts were recorded for this clonotype. V gene TRBV7-6 combines with J gene TRBJ1-4; D remains unclear. CDR1 is SGHVS, CDR2 FNYEAQ, per germline. The CDR3 sequence is 15 residues long. The V and J ends lost 4 bases and 3 bases respectively, with 12 bases between them. In DNA form, the CDR3 reads TGTGCCAGCAGCTCAATTTCAGGCTCTAATGAAAAACTGTTTTTT. As protein: CASSSISGSNEKLFF.

This chain links TRBV5-1 with TRBJ2-5; no reliable D call. V was clipped by 0 bases and J by 0 bases, with 12 bases between them. This CDR3 comprises 16 residues. The germline V gene has CDR1 SGHRS and CDR2 YFSETQ. CDR3 region: CASSLGQNHNQETQYF. DNA for the CDR3: TGCGCCAGCAGCTTGGGGCAGAACCACAACCAAGAGACCCAGTACTTC.